What follows are 23 T cell receptor beta chains derived from one specimen sequenced in a study of blood T cell repertoires in COVID-19. Libraries were prepared by immunoSEQ multiplex PCR; TCRdb keeps only in-frame clonotypes and omits some of them. The sample has under 300,000 clones; more than 80% are singletons. Material for sequencing was PBMCs or T cells enriched from blood (not recorded which). These receptors came from a woman in her late teens or twenties who had recovered from COVID-19.

The chain links TRBV11-2 to TRBJ2-7; D is unclear. The CDR3 runs 12 residues. CDR1 and CDR2 from the germline V gene are SGHAT and FQNNGV. The V end lost 5 bases, the J end lost 3 bases, and 8 bases lay between the germline ends. CDR3 protein: CASSKIGYEQYF. Here the CDR3 DNA reads TGTGCCAGCAGCAAGATCGGCTACGAGCAGTACTTC.

A few counts support this clone. The chain joins TRBV4-1 to TRBJ2-3; 10 bases agree with TRBD2. Germline loops: CDR1 MGHRA, CDR2 YSYEKL. This CDR3 contains 18 residues. V shed 0 bases, J shed 4 bases, and the junction held 10 bases outside the gene matches. The CDR3 DNA reads as TGCGCCAGCAGCCAAGATCGCCCCAGCGGGGGGGCCGCAGATACGCAGTATTTT. Amino acid sequence: CASSQDRPSGGAADTQYF.

This clone appeared a single time. The genes are TRBV19 and TRBJ1-2; TRBD1 agrees at 9 bases. Trimming cost V 0 bases and J 6 bases; bases outside gene matches: 2. Per the germline V gene, CDR1 is LNHDA and CDR2 is SQIVND (reference sequence). This CDR3 contains 14 residues. The DNA of the CDR3 is TGTGCCAGTAGTATAGATCACAGGGGGCATGGCTACACCTTC. Translated: CASSIDHRGHGYTF.

This chain uses TRBV6-5 with TRBJ2-3; 9 positions match TRBD1. V lost 6 bases and J lost 3; bases outside the gene matches: 4. The germline V gene encodes CDR1 MNHEY and CDR2 SVGAGI. The CDR3 contains 14 residues. CDR3 DNA: TGTGCCAGCAGATCCGACAGGGGGACAGATACGCAGTATTTT. Its translation is CASRSDRGTDTQYF.

The V gene is TRBV5-4, the J gene TRBJ2-1, with 14 bases lining up with TRBD2. Trimming removed 3 bases from V and 8 bases from J; junction bases left unmatched: 4. Per germline, CDR1 SGHNT and CDR2 YYREEE (reference sequence). This CDR3 has 15 amino acids. CDR3 bases: TGTGCCAGCAGCTCGGGACTAGCGGGGGTTGATGAGCAGTTCTTC. Its protein product is CASSSGLAGVDEQFF.

V is TRBV10-3 and J is TRBJ1-5, with a possible D match to TRBD1 (5 bases). The CDR3 has 13 residues. The germline gives CDR1 ENHRY, CDR2 SYGVKD. V gave up 7 bases and J gave up 2 bases, with 9 bases separating them. The CDR3 DNA reads TGTGCCATCAAACAGGTCGGCAATCAGCCCCAGCATTTT. Residues: CAIKQVGNQPQHF.

A remark on this clone: Other DNA variants within this sample encode the same CDR3. The V gene is TRBV30, the J gene TRBJ2-5; no clear D gene. Trimming cost V 2 bases and J 1 base, with 8 bases left between them. This CDR3 has 13 residues. Germline values: CDR1 GTSNPN, CDR2 SVGIG (reference sequence). The CDR3, as DNA: TGTGCCTGGAGTCGCGGTCTCCAAGAGACCCAGTACTTC. Its protein is CAWSRGLQETQYF. Supplemented by reference TRBV30 and TRBJ2-5, the full variable domain reads SQTIHQWPATLVQPVGSPLSLECTVEGTSNPNLYWYRQAAGRGLQLLFYSVGIGQISSEVPQNLSASRPQDRQFILSSKKLLLSDSGFYLCAWSRGLQETQYFGPGTRLLVL.

The chain uses TRBV10-1 and TRBJ1-5; D is possibly TRBD1 (6 bases). Trimming left V 6 bases short and J 4 bases short, with 25 bases between. The germline CDR1 and CDR2 sequences are WNHNN and SYGVQD (reference sequence). This CDR3 has 18 residues. The CDR3 bases are TGCGCCAGCAGAGCACAAACCCCCAGGGGCGGGCGGAATCAGCCCCAGCATTTT. Its protein product is CASRAQTPRGGRNQPQHF.

This rearrangement joins TRBV10-2 to TRBJ1-6; D gene ambiguous. Germline V gene lookup returns CDR1 WSHSY and CDR2 SAAADI. This CDR3 spans 15 amino acids. Trimming stripped 3 bases from V and 1 base from J, with 7 bases between. CDR3 DNA sequence: TGCGCCAGCAGTGATACGGGGTCCTATAATTCACCCCTCCACTTT. Protein sequence: CASSDTGSYNSPLHF.

The chain links TRBV4-2 to TRBJ1-2; TRBD1 aligns across 10 bases. V shed 4 bases, J shed 4 bases, and the junction held 6 bases outside the gene matches. The CDR3 is 15 residues long. Germline V gene data show CDR1 as LGHNA and CDR2 as YNFKEQ. The CDR3 region is CASSPRTGGGYGYTF. The CDR3 DNA reads as TGTGCCAGCAGCCCGAGGACAGGGGGTGGCTATGGCTACACCTTC.

The chain links TRBV5-1 to TRBJ2-2; D may be TRBD1 (5 bases). The CDR3 covers 16 residues. CDR1 and CDR2 from the germline V gene are SGHRS and YFSETQ. Trimming shortened V by 0 bases and J by 3 bases, and 12 bases separated the two germline ends. The CDR3 DNA reads as TGCGCCAGCAGCTTGGAGGGGCACGCCGACACCGGGGAGCTGTTTTTT. The encoded protein is CASSLEGHADTGELFF.

The sample holds one count of this clone. The rearrangement joins TRBV2 to TRBJ1-5; tentatively, D is TRBD1 (6 bases). The CDR3 sequence is 15 residues long. V gave up 2 bases and J gave up 7 bases, with 15 bases separating them. The germline gives CDR1 SNHLY, CDR2 FYNNEI. The CDR3: CASSEPRGGLQPQHF. The CDR3, as DNA: TGTGCCAGCAGTGAACCGAGGGGGGGTTTACAGCCCCAGCATTTT.

The CDR3 spells CASSGASYEQYF. The CDR3, as DNA: TGTGCCAGCAGCGGAGCATCCTACGAGCAGTACTTC. The chain joins TRBV7-9 to TRBJ2-7; D is undetermined. Germline V lookup: CDR1 SEHNR, CDR2 FQNEAQ (reference sequence). CDR3 length: 12 amino acids. V was trimmed by 5 bases and J by 1 base, leaving 6 bases between them.

The gene calls are TRBV12-3 or TRBV12-4 and TRBJ1-2; weak D call: TRBD1 (5 bases). V lost 10 bases and J 6 bases, leaving 15 bases between the germline ends. The CDR3 consists of 12 residues. CDR3 in amino acids: CATLQGVHGYTF. Written as DNA, the CDR3 is TGTGCCACCCTTCAAGGGGTTCATGGCTACACCTTC.

The V gene is TRBV21-1, the J gene TRBJ2-3; the table's D call, TRBD2, was not checked against the DNA. TRBV21-1 is a pseudogene. CDR3 size: 18 residues. CDR3 loop: CASSNPGLAGERTDTQYF. The CDR3 DNA follows: TGTGCCAGCAGCAACCCGGGACTAGCGGGGGAGCGCACAGATACGCAGTATTTT.

The chain combines TRBV10-1 with TRBJ2-3; 9 bases line up with TRBD1. V was clipped by 4 bases and J by 0 bases; unmatched bases: 2. CDR3 size: 15 residues. CDR1 is WNHNN and CDR2 is SYGVQD in the germline V gene (reference sequence). CDR3 DNA sequence: TGCGCCAGCAGTGGGGACAGGGTGAGCACAGATACGCAGTATTTT. Translated: CASSGDRVSTDTQYF.

This clone was observed a handful of times. The chain combines TRBV5-6 with TRBJ2-7; TRBD2 agrees at 7 bases. The length of the CDR3 is 14 residues. V lost 6 bases to trimming and J lost 2 bases; unmatched junction nucleotides: 8. Germline V gene sequence: CDR1 SGHDT, CDR2 YYEEEE. The DNA for the CDR3 is TGTGCCAGCACCAAGGGACTATTTCCCTACGAGCAGTACTTC. It is translated as CASTKGLFPYEQYF. Together with reference TRBV5-6 and TRBJ2-7, the CDR3 gives the full variable domain: DAGVTQSPTHLIKTRGQQVTLRCSPKSGHDTVSWYQQALGQGPQFIFQYYEEEERQRGNFPDRFSGHQFPNYSSELNVNALLLGDSALYLCASTKGLFPYEQYFGPGTRLTVT.

The chain uses TRBV5-1 and TRBJ1-4; 8 bases agree with TRBD1. V lost 4 bases, J lost 7 bases, and 9 bases stayed unmatched. The CDR3 covers 15 residues. CDR1 is SGHRS, CDR2 YFSETQ, per germline. Here the CDR3 DNA reads TGCGCCAGCAGCCTAACGACAGGGGATCGTGAAAAACTGTTTTTT. Amino acid sequence: CASSLTTGDREKLFF.

This clone was seen a single time. The V and J genes are TRBV14 and TRBJ2-3; D is perhaps TRBD2 (7 bases). Trimming stripped 1 base from V and 3 bases from J, with 11 bases between. The germline gives CDR1 SGHDN, CDR2 FVKESK. The CDR3 is 15 amino acids. CDR3 in amino acids: CASSQVGGATDTQYF. The CDR3 DNA follows: TGTGCCAGCAGCCAAGTGGGGGGGGCTACAGATACGCAGTATTTT.

The rearrangement links TRBV27 to TRBJ1-2; D is unresolved. The V gene's germline CDR1 is MNHEY and CDR2 SMNVEV (reference sequence). Trimming shortened V by 3 bases and J by 3 bases, and 11 bases separated the two germline ends. The CDR3 is 14 residues long. CDR3 sequence: CASSFTDTDYGYTF. The CDR3 nucleotides are TGTGCCAGCAGTTTCACCGACACAGACTATGGCTACACCTTC.

The chain uses TRBV5-4 and TRBJ2-3; D uncertain. The CDR3 spans 19 residues. The germline V gene has CDR1 SGHNT and CDR2 YYREEE (reference sequence). V shed 0 bases and J shed 0 bases, with 20 bases lying between them. The CDR3 sequence is CASSLGALRITPSTDTQYF. The CDR3 DNA follows: TGTGCCAGCAGCTTGGGAGCGTTACGAATTACCCCTAGCACAGATACGCAGTATTTT.

CDR3 sequence reads: CAWNGGPEAFF. CDR3 sequence (DNA): TGTGCCTGGAATGGAGGGCCGGAAGCTTTCTTT. This chain connects TRBV30 to TRBJ1-1; D ambiguous. Germline assignment: CDR1 GTSNPN and CDR2 SVGIG (reference sequence). V lost 4 bases and J 8 bases, leaving 11 bases between the germline ends. The CDR3 runs to 11 residues.

The rearrangement joins TRBV11-2 to TRBJ2-7; TRBD2 agrees at 7 bases. V dropped 3 bases and J dropped 2; count of bases not matched to a gene: 13. The CDR3 runs to 17 residues. Germline V gives CDR1 SGHAT, CDR2 FQNNGV. CDR3 nucleotides: TGTGCCAGCAGCTTTCGGGAACCGACTAGCCTCCCCTACGAGCAGTACTTC. This translates into CASSFREPTSLPYEQYF. Complete variable domain (other parts from reference TRBV11-2 and TRBJ2-7): EAGVAQSPRYKIIEKRQSVAFWCNPISGHATLYWYQQILGQGPKLLIQFQNNGVVDDSQLPKDRFSAERLKGVDSTLKIQPAKLEDSAVYLCASSFREPTSLPYEQYFGPGTRLTVT.